These T cell receptor beta chains were read from a single sample in a study of cytomegalovirus exposure and HLA in healthy donors. Here immunoSEQ multiplex PCR was the method, and the copy in TCRdb shows in-frame clones only, minus some. The table lists 150,000 to 200,000 clones, with roughly 6.7% in the top ten. Specimen: PBMCs. The receptors were sampled from a young man in good health and CMV-seronegative. The CDR3 runs from the conserved cysteine through the conserved F or W. A D gene is named only where the DNA matches it firmly.

NA	TRBV5-1	TRBJ2-3	CASSLGGGGTDTQYF	TGCGCCAGCAGCTTGGGTGGAGGGGGCACGGATACGCAGTATTTT
TRBD2	TRBV7-9	TRBJ2-3	CASSFGLAGGPGTDTQYF	TGTGCCAGCAGCTTCGGACTAGCGGGGGGGCCTGGCACAGATACGCAGTATTTT
TRBD1	TRBV18	TRBJ1-1	CASSPVPGQENTEAFF	TGTGCCAGCTCACCGGTGCCGGGACAGGAGAACACTGAAGCTTTCTTT
TRBD1	TRBV7-6	TRBJ1-3	CASSLAGTGKLSGNTIYF	TGTGCCAGCAGCTTAGCGGGGACAGGGAAATTATCTGGAAACACCATATATTTT
TRBD2	TRBV5-1	TRBJ2-6	CASRVGGSLSSGANVLTF	TGCGCCAGCAGAGTAGGCGGGAGCCTGTCGTCTGGGGCCAACGTCCTGACTTTC
NA	TRBV28	TRBJ1-5	CASRYLTGVNQPQHF	TGTGCCAGCAGATACCTTACAGGAGTAAATCAGCCCCAGCATTTT
NA	TRBV9	TRBJ2-1	CASSVGLGSNSYNEQFF	TGTGCCAGCAGCGTAGGTCTCGGGAGTAACTCCTACAATGAGCAGTTCTTC
NA	TRBV11-3	TRBJ2-2	CASSSPRSTGELFF	TGTGCCAGCAGCTCGCCGCGAAGCACCGGGGAGCTGTTTTTT
TRBD1	TRBV5-1	TRBJ1-2	CASSSGQGDYGYTF	TGCGCCAGCAGCTCCGGACAGGGCGACTATGGCTACACCTTC
NA	TRBV27	TRBJ1-2	CASSFDRLYGYTF	TGTGCCAGCAGTTTCGACAGGCTCTATGGCTACACCTTC
TRBD1	TRBV6-5	TRBJ2-1	CASSPGQGRYNEQFF	TGTGCCAGCAGTCCAGGACAGGGTCGCTACAATGAGCAGTTCTTC
NA	TRBV7-9	TRBJ1-4	CASSQGSSNEKLFF	TGTGCCAGCAGCCAGGGGTCTTCTAATGAAAAACTGTTTTTT
NA	TRBV27	TRBJ2-7	CASSRQDTTYEQYF	TGTGCCAGCAGTAGACAAGACACGACCTACGAGCAGTACTTC
TRBD1	TRBV27	TRBJ2-7	CASSSRDSSSYEQYF	TGTGCCAGCAGTTCCCGGGACAGCTCCTCCTACGAGCAGTACTTC
TRBD2	TRBV9	TRBJ2-7	CASSVSSSGNTYEQYF	TGTGCCAGCAGCGTATCGTCTAGCGGGAATACCTACGAGCAGTACTTC
NA	TRBV18	TRBJ1-2	CASVSLRESYGYTF	TGTGCCAGTGTATCGCTCAGGGAATCCTATGGCTACACCTTC